These 16 T cell receptor beta chains were sequenced from one sample in a study of cytomegalovirus exposure and HLA in healthy donors. The PCR used 60 Vbeta and 13 Jbeta primers. Clones were read by immunoSEQ multiplex PCR, and TCRdb kept only the in-frame ones, dropping some. The sample holds roughly 160,000 clones, roughly 84% seen once. The specimen sequenced was PBMCs. The receptors were gathered from a boy younger than 10 in good health and CMV-seronegative.

The chain recombines TRBV18 with TRBJ1-5; 7 bases agree with TRBD1. Germline loops: CDR1 KGHSH, CDR2 LQKENI. CDR3 length: 16 amino acids. V was clipped by 3 bases and J by 5 bases; unmatched bases: 10. DNA of the CDR3: TGTGCCAGCTCACCGGAGGCAGGGGGTTTATATCAGCCCCAGCATTTT. Amino acid sequence: CASSPEAGGLYQPQHF.

The chain joins TRBV19 to TRBJ2-7, with TRBD2 matching over 8 bases. The V gene end was trimmed by 5 bases and the J gene end by 4 bases; junction bases not matched to a gene: 10. In germline, CDR1 is LNHDA, CDR2 SQIVND (reference sequence). This CDR3 comprises 15 residues. For the CDR3, the DNA is TGTGCCAGTAGTTTAAGCTCCGGGACTAGATACGAGCAGTACTTC. It codes for CASSLSSGTRYEQYF. Based on the CDR3 plus reference TRBV19 and TRBJ2-7, the full variable domain is DGGITQSPKYLFRKEGQNVTLSCEQNLNHDAMYWYRQDPGQGLRLIYYSQIVNDFQKGDIAEGYSVSREKKESFPLTVTSAQKNPTAFYLCASSLSSGTRYEQYFGPGTRLTVT.

The chain recombines TRBV5-1 with TRBJ2-5; tentative D call: TRBD1 (5 bases). V dropped 0 bases and J dropped 2 bases, with 14 bases sitting between them. The CDR3 runs 16 residues. Germline V gene lookup returns CDR1 SGHRS and CDR2 YFSETQ. The CDR3 protein is CASSLVSPPGQETQYF. The CDR3 DNA reads as TGCGCCAGCAGCTTGGTTTCTCCTCCAGGGCAAGAGACCCAGTACTTC.

V gene TRBV9 combines with J gene TRBJ1-2, with 8 bases that match TRBD1. Unmatched junction bases numbered 7, after V lost 0 bases and J lost 3 bases. Germline CDR1 is SGDLS and CDR2 is YYNGEE. The CDR3 runs to 16 residues. The CDR3 nucleotides are TGTGCCAGCAGCGTAGAATTTGACAGGGGAGACTATGGCTACACCTTC. Protein sequence: CASSVEFDRGDYGYTF.

A few counts support this clone. The V call is TRBV6-5, the J call TRBJ1-2; 9 bases align to TRBD1. The V and J ends lost 4 bases and 6 bases, in that order; junction bases with no gene match: 9. The germline CDR1 and CDR2 sequences are MNHEY and SVGAGI. The CDR3 is 15 residues long. The chain's CDR3 is CASSSGDRVGDGYTF. The CDR3 nucleotides are TGTGCCAGCAGTTCCGGGGACAGGGTAGGAGATGGCTACACCTTC.

In this sample, this clone turned up once. CDR3 coding DNA: TGTGCCAGTAGTATAGTTCGGGGGAGCAATGAGCAGTTCTTC. It is translated as CASSIVRGSNEQFF. The chain uses TRBV19 and TRBJ2-1; possibly TRBD2 for D (6 bases). The V gene lost 1 base and the J gene lost 6 bases, with 10 bases spanning the gap. The CDR3 consists of 14 residues. Germline-derived CDR1 and CDR2 are LNHDA and SQIVND (reference sequence).

The chain carries TRBV28 and TRBJ1-2; 9 bases line up with TRBD1. The trim removed 6 bases at V and 7 bases at J, leaving 3 bases unmatched. Germline values: CDR1 MDHEN, CDR2 SYDVKM. This CDR3 has 12 amino acids. CDR3 nucleotide sequence: TGTGCCAGCAGGACAGGGGGGGGTGGCTACACCTTC. Protein sequence: CASRTGGGGYTF.

The genes are TRBV11-3 and TRBJ2-1; TRBD2 is a possible D gene (5 bases). From germline, CDR1 is SGHNT and CDR2 YENEEA. The CDR3 consists of 12 residues. V was trimmed by 1 base and J by 10 bases, leaving 8 bases between them. The CDR3 coding sequence is TGTGCCAGCAGCTTAGGGGAGACAGAGCAGTTCTTC. Translated, it gives CASSLGETEQFF.

The chain combines TRBV7-2 with TRBJ2-7; 7 nucleotides agree with TRBD2. Germline lookup yields CDR1 SGHTA and CDR2 FQGNSA. The CDR3 has 15 residues. V shed 1 base and J 5 bases; nucleotides not matched to a gene: 8. CDR3 in DNA: TGTGCCAGCAGCTTAGTGTGGGAGGGCCAAGACGAGCAGTACTTC. Its translation is CASSLVWEGQDEQYF.

V is TRBV25-1 and J is TRBJ2-7; 7 nucleotides line up with TRBD1. The junction had 7 bases not matched to a gene; V was cut back by 4 bases and J by 4 bases. Germline assignment: CDR1 MGHDK and CDR2 SYGVNS. The CDR3 loop spans 14 amino acids. Here the CDR3 reads CASSGLGQIYEQYF. CDR3 coding DNA: TGTGCCAGCAGTGGCCTGGGACAGATATACGAGCAGTACTTC.

The rearrangement uses TRBV5-4 and TRBJ1-2; D possibly corresponds to TRBD1 (6 bases). This CDR3 has 14 residues. Deletions cut 4 bases from V and 2 bases from J, with 12 bases between. The germline gives CDR1 SGHNT, CDR2 YYREEE (reference sequence). The CDR3: CASSAGVGNYGYTF. The CDR3 bases are TGTGCCAGCAGCGCAGGGGTTGGGAACTATGGCTACACCTTC.

The chain uses TRBV19 and TRBJ2-7; TRBD1 matches 7 bases. The CDR3 extends over 15 amino acids. V lost 3 bases, J lost 0 bases, and 5 bases stayed unmatched. In germline, CDR1 is LNHDA, CDR2 SQIVND (reference sequence). This chain's CDR3 is CASSIGPGGSYEQYF. Written as DNA, the CDR3 is TGTGCCAGTAGTATCGGGCCAGGGGGCTCCTACGAGCAGTACTTC.

The chain carries TRBV6-6 and TRBJ1-1; D possibly corresponds to TRBD1 (6 bases). CDR1 is MNHNY and CDR2 is SVGAGI in the germline V gene (reference sequence). The CDR3 runs 12 residues. Trimming took off 6 bases at V and 10 bases at J, with 15 bases between the two ends. CDR3 coding DNA: TGTGCCAGCAGCTATACAGGGAGTGGAGCTTTCTTT. Amino acids: CASSYTGSGAFF.

J is TRBJ2-7 and V is TRBV18; the match to TRBD1 covers 7 bases. Unmatched junction bases numbered 6, after V lost 4 bases and J lost 0 bases. Germline CDR1 is KGHSH and CDR2 is LQKENI. The CDR3 runs to 15 residues. The CDR3 DNA sequence: TGTGCCAGCTCACTTCCGGGACAGCTCTCCTACGAGCAGTACTTC. Protein sequence: CASSLPGQLSYEQYF.

The rearrangement links TRBV11-2 to TRBJ2-7; possible D gene TRBD1, 6 bases. Trimming removed 1 base at V and 4 bases at J, with 11 bases between. This CDR3 has 14 residues. CDR1 is SGHAT and CDR2 is FQNNGV in the germline V gene. CDR3 amino acids: CASSLVPDRYEQYF. For the CDR3, the DNA is TGTGCCAGCAGCTTAGTGCCCGACAGGTACGAGCAGTACTTC.

This clone was counted between two and nine times. The rearrangement uses TRBV5-1 and TRBJ2-3, with TRBD2 matching over 7 bases. The CDR3 is 15 residues long. Per germline, CDR1 SGHRS and CDR2 YFSETQ. Losses at the gene ends were 6 bases for V and 0 bases for J; bases not matched to a gene: 7. Written as DNA, the CDR3 is TGCGCCAGCAACGAGAGCGGGACTAGCACAGATACGCAGTATTTT. Translated, it gives CASNESGTSTDTQYF. The full variable domain, completed using reference TRBV5-1 and TRBJ2-3, is KAGVTQTPRYLIKTRGQQVTLSCSPISGHRSVSWYQQTPGQGLQFLFEYFSETQRNKGNFPGRFSGRQFSNSRSEMNVSTLELGDSALYLCASNESGTSTDTQYFGPGTRLTVL.